A single T cell receptor (beta chain) is shown here with its context. Its antigen remains unknown. This sample is drawn from a study of T cell responses to AZD1222 COVID-19 vaccine. The study, taken as a whole, reports: Repertoires in all cases were sampled only once the peak T cell response had passed. Across spike, vaccine-associated CD4 TCRs were found, dominant at 160-218 and 743-854.

V was trimmed by 2 bases and J by 4 bases, leaving 6 bases between them. CDR1 and CDR2 from the germline V gene are SGDLS and YYNGEE. The CDR3 runs 13 residues. Profiling relied on immunoSEQ multiplex PCR, and the TCRdb table lists in-frame clones only, not all of them. This table has some 99,000 clones, approximately 87% appearing once. This clonotype originated in an adult who received the AZD1222 COVID-19 vaccine. This chain joins TRBV9 and TRBJ2-2; no clear D gene. The specimen comprised peripheral blood, sampled 28 days after the second AZD1222 dose. The CDR3 DNA reads TGTGCCAGCAGCGTGGGTGCCACCGGGGAGCTGTTTTTT. Its protein is CASSVGATGELFF.